Included here is one T cell receptor (beta chain) sequence, with context. The antigen remains unidentified. V dropped 6 bases and J dropped 7 bases, with 16 bases sitting between them. This CDR3 is 13 amino acids long. Germline V gene lookup returns CDR1 PRHDT and CDR2 FYEKMQ (reference sequence). These data come from a study of T cell responses to AZD1222 COVID-19 vaccine. General study points: Among the donors, most were white British and more were female, and clonal diversity was possibly underestimated. Sampling that yielded the repertoires occurred only after the peak T cell response.

The table came from immunoSEQ multiplex PCR; TCRdb's copy has only in-frame clones and leaves some out. This sample yields 95,000 to 100,000 clones, of which about nine tenths are seen a single time; about a sixth belongs to the top ten. Timing groups of about 4 and about 12 weeks for second doses were pooled. This specimen consisted of peripheral blood, obtained 28 days after the second AZD1222 dose. The clonotype originates from an adult who received the AZD1222 COVID-19 vaccine. The chain carries TRBV13 and TRBJ2-7; unclear D gene. The CDR3 nucleotides read TGTGCCAGCAGAGGAATTCCAGAACGGGAGCAGTACTTC. The encoded protein is CASRGIPEREQYF.